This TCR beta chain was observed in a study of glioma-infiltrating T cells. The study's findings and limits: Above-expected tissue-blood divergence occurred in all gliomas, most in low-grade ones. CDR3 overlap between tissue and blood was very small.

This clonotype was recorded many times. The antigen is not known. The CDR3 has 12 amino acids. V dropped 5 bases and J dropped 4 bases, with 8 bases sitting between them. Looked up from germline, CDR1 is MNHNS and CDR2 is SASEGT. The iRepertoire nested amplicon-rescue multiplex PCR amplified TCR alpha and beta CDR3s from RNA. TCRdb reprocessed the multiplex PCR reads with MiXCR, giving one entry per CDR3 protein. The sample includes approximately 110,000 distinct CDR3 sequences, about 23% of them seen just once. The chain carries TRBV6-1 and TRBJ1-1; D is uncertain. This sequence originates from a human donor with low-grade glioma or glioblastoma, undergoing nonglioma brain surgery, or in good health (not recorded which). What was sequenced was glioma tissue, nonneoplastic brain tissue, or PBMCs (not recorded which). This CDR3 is CASSLSRTEAFF. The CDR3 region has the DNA TGTGCCAGCAGTCTTAGTCGCACTGAAGCTTTCTTT.